The source of this T cell receptor beta chain is a study of T cells in tumors after PD-1 blockade. Germline CDR1 reads KGHSH; CDR2 reads LQKENI. The CDR3 is 14 amino acids. V was trimmed by 6 bases and J by 4 bases, leaving 13 bases between them. The repertoire was sequenced with immunoSEQ multiplex PCR; TCRdb's copy has only in-frame clones and lacks some. This sample has about 63,000 clones, with approximately 79% found just once. Comments on this clone: Antigen unknown.

Study findings and constraints: Peripheral recruitment is suggested, as some novel exhausted tumor clones were in pre-treatment blood.

The chain employs TRBV18 and TRBJ2-1; TRBD1 or TRBD2 may be the D gene (6 bases each). The receptor's source is a human donor with basal cell carcinoma. The sequencing used PBMCs, collected after anti-PD-1 treatment. CDR3 nucleotide sequence: TGTGCCAGCTCCAAGACAGGAGGGTACAATGAGCAGTTCTTC. Translation: CASSKTGGYNEQFF.